Below, 22 T cell receptor beta chains from the same sample are listed, as sequenced in a study of T-cell memory formation after mild COVID-19. Each CDR3 protein is one row after TCRdb ran MiXCR on the 5' RACE reads. The sample includes about 250,000 distinct CDR3 sequences, about a sixth of them seen just once. Input material: PBMCs or a T cell subset sorted from them (not recorded which). These receptors were obtained from a man in his late teens or twenties who had mild COVID-19 (a few samples of this study predate the infection). Cell type and time point are not known.

This clonotype was seen many times. This chain links TRBV6-6 with TRBJ1-5; D is possibly TRBD1 (6 bases). CDR3 length equals 11 residues. In germline, CDR1 is MNHNY, CDR2 SVGAGI (reference sequence). The ends were cut back, 6 bases at V and 13 bases at J, with 13 bases in the middle. This chain's CDR3 is CASRESGAQHF. The CDR3 DNA sequence: TGTGCCAGCAGGGAATCAGGGGCGCAGCATTTT.

The chain employs TRBV11-3 and TRBJ1-1; D remains ambiguous. This CDR3 is 12 amino acids long. Germline V gives CDR1 SGHNT, CDR2 YENEEA. V lost 5 bases and J 5 bases, leaving 9 bases between the germline ends. The DNA for the CDR3 is TGTGCCAGCAGCGGGTTCTCAACTGAAGCTTTCTTT. Its translation: CASSGFSTEAFF.

V gene TRBV7-2 combines with J gene TRBJ2-5; D gene uncertain. The CDR3 runs 15 residues. Trimming took off 2 bases at V and 5 bases at J, with 15 bases between the two ends. CDR1 is SGHTA and CDR2 is FQGNSA in the germline V gene. DNA of the CDR3: TGTGCCAGCAGCTTATTGTCGGCCTCCGGGGAGACCCAGTACTTC. Residues: CASSLLSASGETQYF.

This clonotype occurred many times. The chain links TRBV7-2 to TRBJ1-1; 8 bases match TRBD1. CDR1 and CDR2 (germline): SGHTA, FQGNSA. CDR3 size: 19 residues. V shed 1 base and J 4 bases; nucleotides not matched to a gene: 17. The CDR3 DNA follows: TGTGCCAGCAGCTTAGTATTTCGTCAGGGGGCCACGGCAGTCACTGAAGCTTTCTTT. Amino acid sequence: CASSLVFRQGATAVTEAFF.

This clonotype appeared many times. V and J are TRBV11-2 and TRBJ2-2; D remains unclear. Per germline, CDR1 SGHAT and CDR2 FQNNGV. V lost 2 bases, J lost 6 bases, and 13 bases lay in between. The CDR3 covers 15 residues. CDR3 amino acids: CASSLIRGRAGELFF. The CDR3 region has the DNA TGTGCCAGCAGCTTAATACGCGGACGCGCCGGGGAGCTGTTTTTT.

The genes are TRBV4-3 and TRBJ2-1; the D is unclear. Germline V gene data show CDR1 as LGHNA and CDR2 as YSLEER. The CDR3 consists of 14 residues. Trimming took 0 bases from V and 6 from J, leaving 9 bases between them. The CDR3 sequence is CASSQDGLGNEQFF. CDR3 DNA: TGCGCCAGCAGCCAAGACGGTTTAGGCAATGAGCAGTTCTTC.

V is TRBV4-2 and J is TRBJ2-3; TRBD1 agrees at 7 bases. J gave up 6 bases and V 4 bases, and 13 bases lay outside the gene matches. Germline CDR1 and CDR2: LGHNA and YNFKEQ. The CDR3 spans 16 residues. Here the CDR3 DNA reads TGTGCCAGCAGCCTTCCTAGGGGGCTAGTTATGGATACGCAGTATTTT. Protein: CASSLPRGLVMDTQYF.

In this sample, this clonotype turned up a few times. J is TRBJ2-3 and V is TRBV4-1; perhaps TRBD2 as D (5 bases). Germline CDR1 is MGHRA and CDR2 is YSYEKL. The CDR3 totals 15 residues. V was trimmed by 1 base and J by 6 bases, leaving 14 bases between them. CDR3 nucleotide sequence: TGCGCCAGCAGCCAAGTACTCGCGGGCGGGGATACGCAGTATTTT. It codes for CASSQVLAGGDTQYF.

The chain has TRBV12-3 or TRBV12-4 and TRBJ1-4, with 10 bases fitting TRBD1. The junction had 2 bases not matched to a gene; V was cut back by 6 bases and J by 7 bases. This CDR3 comprises 13 residues. The CDR3 region has the DNA TGTGCCAGCAGCCGACAGGGGGCTGAAAAACTGTTTTTT. This translates into CASSRQGAEKLFF.

The chain couples TRBV4-3 to TRBJ2-1; no clear D. CDR1 and CDR2 (germline): LGHNA, YSLEER. V gave up 0 bases and J gave up 4 bases, with 16 bases separating them. This CDR3 is 17 amino acids long. CDR3 protein: CASSQEPANLNYNEQFF. The CDR3 DNA reads TGCGCCAGCAGCCAAGAACCAGCGAACCTAAATTACAATGAGCAGTTCTTC.

The genes are TRBV28 and TRBJ1-5, with D unclear. Per the germline V gene, CDR1 is MDHEN and CDR2 is SYDVKM. The CDR3 has 17 amino acids. Trimming cost V 5 bases and J 0 bases, with 17 bases left between them. The CDR3 bases are TGTGCCAGCAGTCCAACCCCCGACGGAGATAGCAATCAGCCCCAGCATTTT. Translating gives CASSPTPDGDSNQPQHF.

The genes are TRBV6-2 or TRBV6-3 and TRBJ1-5; D gene ambiguous. Looked up from germline, CDR1 is MNHEY and CDR2 is SVGEGT. V was clipped by 0 bases and J by 1 base, with 7 bases between them. The CDR3 loop spans 15 amino acids. CDR3 protein: CASSYSGKSNQPQHF. The DNA for the CDR3 is TGTGCCAGCAGTTACTCAGGGAAAAGCAATCAGCCCCAGCATTTT.

This clonotype was seen more than once but under ten times. The rearrangement uses TRBV7-2 and TRBJ2-1; 10 bases fit TRBD2. CDR1 is SGHTA, CDR2 FQGNSA, per germline. The CDR3 loop spans 16 amino acids. V lost 6 bases to trimming and J lost 5 bases; unmatched junction nucleotides: 10. The CDR3 loop reads CASSRIAGGSHNEQFF. In nucleotides, the CDR3 is TGTGCCAGCAGTAGAATAGCGGGGGGATCACACAATGAGCAGTTCTTC. Full variable domain (rest looked up from reference TRBV7-2 and TRBJ2-1): GAGVSQSPSNKVTEKGKDVELRCDPISGHTALYWYRQSLGQGLEFLIYFQGNSAPDKSGLPSDRFSAERTGGSVSTLTIQRTQQEDSAVYLCASSRIAGGSHNEQFFGPGTRLTVL.

This rearrangement joins TRBV18 to TRBJ1-1, with 8 bases matching TRBD1. The CDR3 is made up of 15 amino acids. Germline assignment: CDR1 KGHSH and CDR2 LQKENI. V dropped 4 bases and J dropped 1; count of bases not matched to a gene: 5. The CDR3 sequence is CASSHGQGSNTEAFF. As DNA, the CDR3 is TGTGCCAGCTCACACGGACAGGGCTCGAACACTGAAGCTTTCTTT.

In its sample, this clonotype was seen many times. The V and J genes are TRBV20-1 and TRBJ1-6, with D hard to call. CDR1 is DFQATT, CDR2 SNEGSKA, per germline (reference sequence). Deletions cut 0 bases from V and 11 bases from J, with 8 bases between. The CDR3 is 12 amino acids. CDR3 protein: CSAREGFTPLHF. As DNA, the CDR3 is TGCAGTGCTAGAGAGGGGTTTACACCCCTCCACTTT.

J is TRBJ2-2 and V is TRBV9; D not resolved. The V gene's germline CDR1 is SGDLS and CDR2 YYNGEE. Trimming cost V 0 bases and J 0 bases, with 12 bases left between them. There are 17 residues in the CDR3. The CDR3 loop reads CASSVGLREPNTGELFF. DNA for the CDR3: TGTGCCAGCAGCGTAGGCCTTAGAGAACCGAACACCGGGGAGCTGTTTTTT.

This clonotype was seen ten or more times. The chain uses TRBV5-1 and TRBJ2-2; D is possibly TRBD1 (6 bases). Per germline, CDR1 SGHRS and CDR2 YFSETQ. Trimming shortened V by 1 base and J by 1 base, and 8 bases separated the two germline ends. The CDR3 totals 15 residues. Written as DNA, the CDR3 is TGCGCCAGCAGCTTGTGGACAGAGAACACCGGGGAGCTGTTTTTT. It is translated as CASSLWTENTGELFF.

This clonotype was seen only once. CDR3 nucleotides: TGCGCCAGCAGCTTCCAAGGACAGGGGGCGAGTAACACTGAAGCTTTCTTT. This translates into CASSFQGQGASNTEAFF. The chain uses TRBV4-1 and TRBJ1-1; 11 bases match TRBD1. The germline CDR1 and CDR2 sequences are MGHRA and YSYEKL. This CDR3 region has 17 residues. V dropped 5 bases and J dropped 2; count of bases not matched to a gene: 10.

The chain uses TRBV5-4 and TRBJ2-3; D remains ambiguous. The germline gives CDR1 SGHNT, CDR2 YYREEE (reference sequence). This CDR3 spans 12 amino acids. V gave up 3 bases and J gave up 6 bases, with 8 bases separating them. CDR3 bases: TGTGCCAGCAGCTCGCCCTTGGATACGCAGTATTTT. Amino acid sequence: CASSSPLDTQYF.

The chain has TRBV5-1 and TRBJ1-2; the D gene is possibly TRBD1 (5 bases). The V and J ends lost 0 bases and 6 bases respectively, with 12 bases between them. The CDR3 runs to 14 residues. Germline V gene lookup returns CDR1 SGHRS and CDR2 YFSETQ. CDR3 nucleotides: TGCGCCAGCAGCTTGGCCGGGAGGGGTGATGGCTACACCTTC. Its translation: CASSLAGRGDGYTF. The entire variable domain, with the rest obtained from reference TRBV5-1 and TRBJ1-2, is as follows: KAGVTQTPRYLIKTRGQQVTLSCSPISGHRSVSWYQQTPGQGLQFLFEYFSETQRNKGNFPGRFSGRQFSNSRSEMNVSTLELGDSALYLCASSLAGRGDGYTFGSGTRLTVV.

In its sample, this clonotype was seen many times. The CDR3 nucleotides read TGTGCCAGCAGTTTACCAGGGATGAACACTGAAGCTTTCTTT. Protein sequence: CASSLPGMNTEAFF. The chain uses TRBV12-3 or TRBV12-4 and TRBJ1-1, with D perhaps matching TRBD1 (5 bases). CDR3 length: 14 amino acids. Trimming took 2 bases from V and 0 from J, leaving 7 bases between them.

The V call is TRBV4-1, the J call TRBJ2-5; 15 nucleotides agree with TRBD2. The germline V gene has CDR1 MGHRA and CDR2 YSYEKL. V dropped 4 bases and J dropped 4; count of bases not matched to a gene: 7. The length of the CDR3 is 17 residues. CDR3 coding DNA: TGCGCCAGCAGCCCCCTGGGACTAGCGGGGGGAGGAGAGACCCAGTACTTC. Translated, it gives CASSPLGLAGGGETQYF.